The 12 T cell receptor beta chains given below trace back to one sample, sequenced in a study of identical twins. TCRdb redid the calling of the 5' RACE reads with MiXCR, one entry per CDR3 protein. The repertoire includes about 200,000 distinct CDR3 sequences, about 7.5% of them detected once, and about 1.9% sits in the top ten. The data also belong to a second study, concerning yellow fever vaccine responses in identical twins.

Sequenced material: memory (CD45RO+) T cells sorted from blood. These receptors all stem from a woman between 18 and 30 years old in good health.

V is TRBV7-2 and J is TRBJ2-3; possible D gene TRBD2, 7 bases. Trimming removed 1 base from V and 10 bases from J, with 12 bases in between. CDR3 length equals 13 residues. Germline lookup yields CDR1 SGHTA and CDR2 FQGNSA. The CDR3 bases are TGTGCCAGCAGCTTAGTTGAGGGGGGGTCGCAGTATTTT. Encoded protein: CASSLVEGGSQYF.

The chain links TRBV18 to TRBJ2-1; 10 nucleotides align to TRBD1. The CDR3 is 16 amino acids. Unmatched junction bases numbered 6, after V lost 4 bases and J lost 3 bases. Germline V CDR1 and CDR2: KGHSH, LQKENI. CDR3 sequence: CASSLSGTGVYNEQFF. The CDR3 DNA is TGTGCCAGCTCACTCTCCGGGACAGGGGTCTACAATGAGCAGTTCTTC.

The table lists this clonotype with many counts. The chain's CDR3 is CASSLDRGANTQYF. CDR3 in DNA: TGCGCCAGCAGCCTTGACAGGGGGGCAAATACGCAGTATTTT. The rearrangement joins TRBV5-1 to TRBJ2-3; TRBD1 aligns across 9 bases. Germline lookup yields CDR1 SGHRS and CDR2 YFSETQ. J gave up 7 bases and V 4 bases, and 7 bases lay outside the gene matches. CDR3 size: 14 residues.

This clonotype was detected many times. The CDR3 DNA follows: TGCAGTGCTAGAGATGGCTCGAGGACGATAGCCGGCTACGAGCAGTACTTC. Residues: CSARDGSRTIAGYEQYF. This chain uses TRBV20-1 with TRBJ2-7; no clear D gene. V dropped 0 bases and J dropped 3 bases, with 21 bases sitting between them. The CDR3 loop spans 17 amino acids. Germline CDR1 reads DFQATT; CDR2 reads SNEGSKA (reference sequence).

This clonotype was found a few times. The chain has TRBV14 and TRBJ2-7; D not resolved. The CDR3 is 16 amino acids. Germline CDR1 reads SGHDN; CDR2 reads FVKESK. With 4 bases removed from V and 7 bases from J, the gap between germline ends came to 23 bases. The DNA of the CDR3 is TGTGCCAGCAGCCCCTGGGGAAGTACCTCCTCCCGGGAGCAGTACTTC. It encodes CASSPWGSTSSREQYF.

About this clonotype itself: At one end, the junction sequence differs from germline, possibly due to a read error. The rearrangement joins TRBV12-3 or TRBV12-4 to TRBJ1-1; D unclear. The CDR3 runs 13 residues. The CDR3 spells CASRGNGNTEVFF. The CDR3 DNA reads as TGTGCCAGCAGAGGCAATGGGAACACTGAAGTTTTCTTT.

The chain recombines TRBV6-1 with TRBJ2-7; possible D gene TRBD2, 5 bases. CDR3 length: 17 residues. Trimming removed 6 bases from V and 0 bases from J, with 21 bases in between. In germline, CDR1 is MNHNS, CDR2 SASEGT. The CDR3 DNA sequence: TGTGCCAGCAGCACCCTTCTCCAGCGGATGACCTCCTACGAGCAGTACTTC. Its translation is CASSTLLQRMTSYEQYF.

This clonotype turned up a few times. This rearrangement joins TRBV6-2 or TRBV6-3 to TRBJ2-1; no clear D gene. CDR3 length: 16 residues. Germline V gene data show CDR1 as MNHEY and CDR2 as SVGEGT. Trimming stripped 2 bases from V and 12 bases from J, with 23 bases between. The CDR3 coding sequence is TGTGCCAGCAGTTACATGGTTTCCCGTTTTCGTTTGGGGCAGTTCTTC. Translation: CASSYMVSRFRLGQFF.

This clonotype has just a few counts. This rearrangement joins TRBV10-3 to TRBJ1-2, with D perhaps TRBD1 (5 bases). V shed 0 bases and J shed 5 bases, with 13 bases lying between them. The germline V gene encodes CDR1 ENHRY and CDR2 SYGVKD. There are 15 residues in the CDR3. The CDR3 DNA follows: TGTGCCATCAGTGAGTCGTTGGGGGGATGGTATGGCTACACCTTC. The encoded protein is CAISESLGGWYGYTF.

This clonotype was detected many times. This chain links TRBV28 with TRBJ1-2, with D possibly matching TRBD1 (5 bases). The germline V gene has CDR1 MDHEN and CDR2 SYDVKM. Trimming took off 5 bases at V and 0 bases at J, with 13 bases between the two ends. This CDR3 region has 15 residues. CDR3 coding DNA: TGTGCCAGCAGTACGGGGGGGGTAACTAACTATGGCTACACCTTC. Translating it yields CASSTGGVTNYGYTF.

This clonotype has at least ten counts. The chain combines TRBV5-1 with TRBJ2-5; the D is unclear. Germline V CDR1 and CDR2: SGHRS, YFSETQ. V was cut by 3 bases and J by 3 bases, with 6 bases left in between. The CDR3 length is 12 residues. For the CDR3, the DNA is TGCGCCAGCAGCTATGGGGAAGAGACCCAGTACTTC. This codes for CASSYGEETQYF.

This clonotype was detected once. The chain recombines TRBV25-1 with TRBJ2-7; 7 bases are shared with TRBD2. CDR1 MGHDK and CDR2 SYGVNS come from the germline V gene. The V and J ends lost 6 bases and 3 bases, in that order; junction bases with no gene match: 5. The CDR3 sequence is 13 residues long. CDR3 in amino acids: CASSRLAVYEQYF. CDR3 bases: TGTGCCAGCAGCCGACTAGCCGTCTACGAGCAGTACTTC.